Below are 31 T cell receptor beta chains sequenced from a single sample in a study of identical twins. MiXCR, applied by TCRdb to the 5' RACE reads, yields one record per CDR3 protein. This repertoire shows fewer than 500,000 distinct CDR3 sequences, 20% to 25% found once; its top ten account for 2.5% to 3.5%. The sample was also linked to a second study, of T cells expressing NK-cell markers.

Sequencing used CD4+ T cells sorted from blood. These receptors came from a woman between 18 and 29 years old in good health.

This clonotype was seen a few times. This chain uses TRBV3-1 with TRBJ2-3; D remains unclear. This CDR3 is built from 13 residues. The germline CDR1 and CDR2 sequences are LGHDT and YNNKEL (reference sequence). The V end lost 4 bases, the J end lost 6 bases, and 11 bases lay between the germline ends. CDR3 sequence (DNA): TGTGCCAGCAGCCGAATGACTCGGGATACGCAGTATTTT. It specifies CASSRMTRDTQYF.

V usage is TRBV4-3 and J usage is TRBJ2-7; 11 positions match TRBD2. The length of the CDR3 is 16 residues. Looked up from germline, CDR1 is LGHNA and CDR2 is YSLEER. J gave up 6 bases and V 3 bases, and 10 bases lay outside the gene matches. This chain's CDR3 is CASSQALTSGKGEQYF. For the CDR3, the DNA is TGCGCCAGCAGCCAGGCCTTGACTAGCGGGAAGGGCGAGCAGTACTTC.

This clonotype was seen more than once but under ten times. The chain recombines TRBV2 with TRBJ1-2; D might be TRBD1 (5 bases). The germline gives CDR1 SNHLY, CDR2 FYNNEI. The CDR3 runs 12 residues. V lost 7 bases, J lost 6 bases, and 12 bases lay in between. The CDR3 region is CASTRTTDGYTF. The CDR3 DNA sequence: TGTGCCAGCACACGGACAACTGATGGCTACACCTTC.

J is TRBJ2-5 and V is TRBV7-2; the match to TRBD2 covers 8 bases. The V segment lost 5 bases and the J segment 2 bases; nucleotides outside the gene matches: 10. Germline assignment: CDR1 SGHTA and CDR2 FQGNSA. The CDR3 spans 16 residues. The CDR3 loop reads CASSPSAGGIQETQYF. The CDR3 DNA sequence: TGTGCCAGCAGCCCCTCGGCGGGAGGAATACAAGAGACCCAGTACTTC.

This clonotype was detected many times. This sequence joins TRBV20-1 and TRBJ1-5; 8 bases agree with TRBD1. CDR3 length: 14 residues. Germline CDR1 reads DFQATT; CDR2 reads SNEGSKA (reference sequence). The V segment lost 4 bases and the J segment 4 bases; nucleotides outside the gene matches: 6. The CDR3 nucleotides read TGCAGTGCTACCGCGACAGGGGTAAATCAGCCCCAGCATTTT. Translation gives CSATATGVNQPQHF.

The chain uses TRBV9 and TRBJ2-4; D is perhaps TRBD1 or TRBD2 (5 bases each). Germline V gene data show CDR1 as SGDLS and CDR2 as YYNGEE. There are 13 residues in the CDR3. Trimming cost V 1 base and J 5 bases, with 7 bases left between them. The CDR3 sequence is CASSVRGENIQYF. In DNA form, the CDR3 reads TGTGCCAGCAGCGTAAGAGGGGAAAACATTCAGTACTTC.

As regards this clonotype: This is likely a read error, given that the CDR3 carries no conserved phenylalanine or tryptophan at its end. V and J are TRBV10-1 and TRBJ2-2, with unresolved D. V was pared by 4 bases and J by 4 bases, with 10 bases between. The CDR3 sequence is 14 residues long. Germline CDR1 reads WNHNN; CDR2 reads SYGVQD (reference sequence). Here the CDR3 DNA reads TGCGCCAGCAGTGGCCCCCTGGGCACCGGGGAGCTGTTTTCT. It specifies CASSGPLGTGELFS.

The chain links TRBV6-1 to TRBJ2-2, with 8 nucleotides matching TRBD1. This CDR3 has 14 residues. Germline V lookup: CDR1 MNHNS, CDR2 SASEGT. Unmatched junction bases numbered 8, after V lost 10 bases and J lost 4 bases. Here the CDR3 DNA reads TGTGCCACCAGGAACAGGGGGGCCACCGGGGAGCTGTTTTTT. It encodes CATRNRGATGELFF.

This clonotype was observed a few times. The genes are TRBV3-1 and TRBJ2-3; TRBD2 agrees at 13 bases. Per germline, CDR1 LGHDT and CDR2 YNNKEL (reference sequence). V shed 1 base and J 2 bases; nucleotides not matched to a gene: 6. The CDR3 extends over 18 amino acids. The CDR3 region is CASSQGPGTSGDTDTQYF. The CDR3, as DNA: TGTGCCAGCAGCCAAGGTCCCGGGACTAGCGGGGACACAGATACGCAGTATTTT.

This chain uses TRBV4-3 with TRBJ2-7, with 12 bases fitting TRBD1. The V gene end was trimmed by 2 bases and the J gene end by 7 bases; junction bases not matched to a gene: 6. Germline V CDR1 and CDR2: LGHNA, YSLEER. CDR3 size: 15 residues. CDR3 nucleotides: TGCGCCAGCAGCCAACTGGGACAGGGGGCACTAGAGCAGTACTTC. Translation: CASSQLGQGALEQYF.

The rearrangement links TRBV7-2 to TRBJ2-3, with 7 bases aligning to TRBD2. This CDR3 has 15 residues. Germline CDR1 and CDR2: SGHTA and FQGNSA. V lost 7 bases to trimming and J lost 3 bases; unmatched junction nucleotides: 10. The chain's CDR3 is CASTTTSGVTDTQYF. The CDR3 nucleotides read TGTGCCAGCACAACAACAAGCGGGGTTACAGATACGCAGTATTTT.

The chain is built from TRBV6-2 or TRBV6-3 and TRBJ2-7; D perhaps matches TRBD2 (5 bases). V was shortened by 9 bases and J by 0 bases, with 9 bases between the two germline ends. Germline loops: CDR1 MNHEY, CDR2 SVGEGT. The CDR3 is made up of 12 amino acids. The CDR3 bases are TGTGCCAGGGACTGTCGCTCCTACGAGCAGTACTTC. Its protein product is CARDCRSYEQYF.

This clonotype has a handful of counts. V and J are TRBV2 and TRBJ2-3; D remains unclear. The CDR3 is 13 residues long. V was trimmed by 7 bases and J by 4 bases, leaving 12 bases between them. Germline CDR1 SNHLY, CDR2 FYNNEI. The CDR3 bases are TGTGCCAGCAACCCCGATTTTCCAGATACGCAGTATTTT. This codes for CASNPDFPDTQYF. The whole variable domain, remainder taken from reference TRBV2 and TRBJ2-3, is EPEVTQTPSHQVTQMGQEVILRCVPISNHLYFYWYRQILGQKVEFLVSFYNNEISEKSEIFDDQFSVERPDGSNFTLKIRSTKLEDSAMYFCASNPDFPDTQYFGPGTRLTVL.

This chain joins TRBV12-3 or TRBV12-4 and TRBJ2-3, with 8 bases aligning to TRBD2. Trimming at V came to 6 bases and at J to 4 bases, leaving 6 bases not matched to a gene. The CDR3 loop spans 14 amino acids. CDR3 region: CASRIPGGPDTQYF. The CDR3 DNA reads TGTGCCAGCAGAATCCCGGGGGGGCCAGATACGCAGTATTTT.

This chain links TRBV20-1 with TRBJ2-1, with TRBD2 as a possible D gene (6 bases). Between the trimmed V and J ends, which lost 6 bases and 0 bases, there was a span of 12 bases. The CDR3 contains 14 residues. Germline values: CDR1 DFQATT, CDR2 SNEGSKA (reference sequence). The CDR3 sequence is CSAQGGPSYNEQFF. As DNA, the CDR3 is TGCAGTGCCCAGGGAGGTCCCTCCTACAATGAGCAGTTCTTC.

This clonotype was picked up a small number of times. The DNA for the CDR3 is TGCGCCAGCAGCTTGACTAGGGAACTAATCCGCGAATACGAGCAGTACTTC. Its translation: CASSLTRELIREYEQYF. The chain joins TRBV5-1 to TRBJ2-7, with D perhaps matching TRBD2 (5 bases). Trimming took 1 base from V and 4 from J, leaving 21 bases between them. The CDR3 runs 17 residues. From germline, CDR1 is SGHRS and CDR2 YFSETQ.

The J gene is TRBJ2-7, the V gene TRBV5-1; D may correspond to TRBD1 or TRBD2 (6 bases each). From germline, CDR1 is SGHRS and CDR2 YFSETQ. The V end was cut by 0 bases, the J end by 2 bases, with 15 bases between. This CDR3 has 16 amino acids. In DNA form, the CDR3 reads TGCGCCAGCAGCTTGGGAGCAGGGGACTGGGCCTACGAGCAGTACTTC. This translates into CASSLGAGDWAYEQYF.

This CDR3 is CASSLRVDSYNEQFF. The CDR3 DNA reads as TGTGCCAGCAGCTTACGGGTTGACTCCTACAATGAGCAGTTCTTC. The rearrangement uses TRBV5-5 and TRBJ2-1; D unresolved. Trimming shortened V by 2 bases and J by 0 bases, and 9 bases separated the two germline ends. CDR1 SGHKS and CDR2 YYEKEE come from the germline V gene (reference sequence). The CDR3 length is 15 residues.

The sample holds a few counts of this clonotype. The rearrangement joins TRBV20-1 to TRBJ1-4; TRBD1 matches 8 bases. The CDR3 covers 18 residues. Germline CDR1 reads DFQATT; CDR2 reads SNEGSKA (reference sequence). V was pared by 5 bases and J by 0 bases, with 14 bases of the junction left unmatched. CDR3 in amino acids: CSAEGQGGMDSTNEKLFF. The CDR3 DNA is TGCAGTGCTGAAGGACAGGGAGGAATGGATTCAACTAATGAAAAACTGTTTTTT.

Many counts were recorded for this clonotype. The chain recombines TRBV12-3 or TRBV12-4 with TRBJ2-6, with 7 bases that match TRBD1. This CDR3 comprises 16 residues. J was trimmed by 3 bases and V by 3 bases; bases with no gene match: 5. CDR3 nucleotide sequence: TGTGCCAGCAGTTTTGGACAGGAAGTTGGGGCCAACGTCCTGACTTTC. This translates into CASSFGQEVGANVLTF.

In its sample, this clonotype was seen a few times. This chain uses TRBV6-1 with TRBJ1-1, with D perhaps matching TRBD1 (6 bases). The CDR3 is 15 residues long. Germline CDR1 reads MNHNS; CDR2 reads SASEGT. V shed 6 bases and J shed 3 bases, with 17 bases lying between them. The DNA for the CDR3 is TGTGCCAGCAGAGTACAGGGTGGGGTGGACACTGAAGCTTTCTTT. Translating it yields CASRVQGGVDTEAFF.

The chain has TRBV10-3 and TRBJ2-3, with D possibly being TRBD2 (6 bases). Trimming cost V 7 bases and J 0 bases, with 8 bases left between them. Germline assignment: CDR1 ENHRY and CDR2 SYGVKD. The CDR3 covers 13 residues. CDR3 protein: CAIMGGSTDTQYF. The CDR3 DNA follows: TGTGCCATCATGGGGGGAAGCACAGATACGCAGTATTTT.

This clonotype was seen a handful of times. The rearrangement uses TRBV20-1 and TRBJ2-1; TRBD2 matches at 14 bases. Trimming removed 6 bases from V and 2 bases from J; junction bases left unmatched: 6. This CDR3 has 16 amino acids. The germline gives CDR1 DFQATT, CDR2 SNEGSKA (reference sequence). The CDR3 nucleotides read TGCAGTGCGGGGACTAGCGGGAGAGGACCCTACAATGAGCAGTTCTTC. It codes for CSAGTSGRGPYNEQFF.

This clonotype was seen only a few times. This rearrangement joins TRBV5-1 to TRBJ2-7; TRBD2 aligns across 7 bases. This CDR3 region has 15 residues. Losses at the gene ends were 4 bases for V and 0 bases for J; bases not matched to a gene: 7. Germline CDR1 is SGHRS and CDR2 is YFSETQ. In DNA form, the CDR3 reads TGCGCCAGCAGCCCTCCTAGCGGAAGCTCCTACGAGCAGTACTTC. It specifies CASSPPSGSSYEQYF.

This clonotype has only a few counts. The genes are TRBV20-1 and TRBJ2-5; D call uncertain. V lost 5 bases to trimming and J lost 5 bases, with 15 bases between them. The germline CDR1 and CDR2 sequences are DFQATT and SNEGSKA (reference sequence). This CDR3 is built from 13 residues. CDR3 bases: TGCAGTGCTTGGCCTCGTATCGAGGAGACCCAGTACTTC. This translates into CSAWPRIEETQYF.

This clonotype has at least ten counts. The chain couples TRBV11-2 to TRBJ1-1; 9 positions match TRBD1. The trim removed 10 bases at V and 6 bases at J, leaving 12 bases unmatched. CDR1 and CDR2 from the germline V gene are SGHAT and FQNNGV. The CDR3 runs to 14 residues. CDR3 nucleotide sequence: TGTGCCATCTCCCTGGGACAGGGTTCTTCTGAAGCTTTCTTT. This sequence encodes CAISLGQGSSEAFF.

This clonotype was recorded at least ten times. One end of the junction fails to match germline, which may point to a read error. J is TRBJ2-1 and V is TRBV5-1; possibly TRBD1 or TRBD2 for D (5 bases each). CDR1 SGHRS and CDR2 YFSETQ come from the germline V gene. There are 12 residues in the CDR3. The CDR3 region has the DNA TGTGCCAGCAGTTTAGAGGGGAATGAGCAGTTCTTC. As protein: CASSLEGNEQFF.

The CDR3 nucleotides read TGTGCCAGTAGACAGGGGTTGCATCAGCCCCAGCATTTT. This encodes CASRQGLHQPQHF. The chain uses TRBV19 and TRBJ1-5, with 7 bases aligning to TRBD1. The CDR3 is 13 residues long. J lost 5 bases, V lost 6 bases, and 4 bases had no gene match. Per germline, CDR1 LNHDA and CDR2 SQIVND (reference sequence).

This CDR3 is CASRPSGANVLTF. The CDR3 DNA reads TGTGCCAGCCGCCCCAGCGGGGCCAACGTCCTGACTTTC. The V gene is TRBV27, the J gene TRBJ2-6; D unclear. The CDR3 has 13 residues. V was pared by 8 bases and J by 4 bases, with 9 bases between. CDR1 and CDR2 from the germline V gene are MNHEY and SMNVEV (reference sequence).

The chain carries TRBV29-1 and TRBJ2-4, with a weak D call TRBD1 (6 bases). Germline V CDR1 and CDR2: SQVTM, ANQGSEA. CDR3 length: 12 amino acids. V gave up 7 bases and J gave up 5 bases, with 12 bases separating them. CDR3: CSAQGWENIQYF. In DNA, the CDR3 is TGCAGCGCACAGGGTTGGGAAAACATTCAGTACTTC.

This clonotype was detected only once. A much larger clone differs by one base, so this may be a read error. The V gene is TRBV27, the J gene TRBJ2-3, with D possibly being TRBD1 or TRBD2 (5 bases each). The germline V gene encodes CDR1 MNHEY and CDR2 SMNVEV (reference sequence). The CDR3 is 15 residues long. CDR3 amino acids: CASSLSTGGTHTQYF. CDR3 bases: TGTGCCAGCAGTTTAAGTACAGGAGGCACACATACGCAGTATTTT.